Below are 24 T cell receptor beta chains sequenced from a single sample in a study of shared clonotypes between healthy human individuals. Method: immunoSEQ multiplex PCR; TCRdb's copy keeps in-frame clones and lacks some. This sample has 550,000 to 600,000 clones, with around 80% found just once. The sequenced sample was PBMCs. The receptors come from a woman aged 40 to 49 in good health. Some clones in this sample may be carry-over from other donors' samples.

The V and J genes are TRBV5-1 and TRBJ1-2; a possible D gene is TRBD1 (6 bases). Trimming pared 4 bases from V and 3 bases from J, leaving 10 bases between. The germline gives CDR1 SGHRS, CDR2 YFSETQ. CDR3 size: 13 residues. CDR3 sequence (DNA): TGCGCCAGCAGCCAGGACAGTTACTATGGCTACACCTTC. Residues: CASSQDSYYGYTF.

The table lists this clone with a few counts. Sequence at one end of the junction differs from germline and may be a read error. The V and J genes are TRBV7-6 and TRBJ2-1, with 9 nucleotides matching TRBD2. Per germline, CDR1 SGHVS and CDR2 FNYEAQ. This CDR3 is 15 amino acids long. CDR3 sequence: CATSLELAGYNEQFF. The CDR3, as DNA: TGTGCCACCAGCCTGGAGCTAGCGGGGTACAATGAGCAGTTCTTC.

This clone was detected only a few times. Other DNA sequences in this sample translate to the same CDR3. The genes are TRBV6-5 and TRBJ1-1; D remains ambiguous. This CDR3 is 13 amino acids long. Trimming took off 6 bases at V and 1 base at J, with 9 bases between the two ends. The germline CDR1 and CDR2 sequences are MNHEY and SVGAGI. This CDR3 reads CASSPQKNTEAFF. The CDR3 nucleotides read TGTGCCAGCAGCCCACAGAAGAACACTGAAGCTTTCTTT.

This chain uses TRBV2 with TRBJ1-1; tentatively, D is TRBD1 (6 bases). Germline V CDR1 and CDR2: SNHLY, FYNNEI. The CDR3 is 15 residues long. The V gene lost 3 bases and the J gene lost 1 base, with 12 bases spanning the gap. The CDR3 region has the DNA TGTGCCAGCAGTGAGGAACAGGGTGAGAACACTGAAGCTTTCTTT. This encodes CASSEEQGENTEAFF.

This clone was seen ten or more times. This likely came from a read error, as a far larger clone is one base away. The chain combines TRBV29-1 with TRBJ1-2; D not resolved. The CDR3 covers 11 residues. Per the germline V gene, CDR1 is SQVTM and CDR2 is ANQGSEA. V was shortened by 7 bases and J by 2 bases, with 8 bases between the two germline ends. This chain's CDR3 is CSEYSNYGYTF. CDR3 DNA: TGCAGCGAGTACTCAAACTATGGCTACACCTTC.

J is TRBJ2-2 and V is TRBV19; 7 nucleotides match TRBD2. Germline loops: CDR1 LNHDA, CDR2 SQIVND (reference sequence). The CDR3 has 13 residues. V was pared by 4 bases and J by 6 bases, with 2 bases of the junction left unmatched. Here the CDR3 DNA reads TGTGCCAGTAGTAGGACTAGAGCCGGGGAGCTGTTTTTT. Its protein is CASSRTRAGELFF.

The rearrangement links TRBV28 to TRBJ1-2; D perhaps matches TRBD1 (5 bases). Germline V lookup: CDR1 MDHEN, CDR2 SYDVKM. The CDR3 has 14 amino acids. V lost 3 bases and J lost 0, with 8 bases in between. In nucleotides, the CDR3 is TGTGCCAGCAGTTTTGGGGGAGCTAACTATGGCTACACCTTC. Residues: CASSFGGANYGYTF.

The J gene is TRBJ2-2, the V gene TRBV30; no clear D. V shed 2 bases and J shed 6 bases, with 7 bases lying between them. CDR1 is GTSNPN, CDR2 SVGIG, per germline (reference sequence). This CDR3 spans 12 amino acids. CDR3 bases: TGTGCCTGGAGTCGAAAGTCCGGGGAGCTGTTTTTT. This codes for CAWSRKSGELFF.

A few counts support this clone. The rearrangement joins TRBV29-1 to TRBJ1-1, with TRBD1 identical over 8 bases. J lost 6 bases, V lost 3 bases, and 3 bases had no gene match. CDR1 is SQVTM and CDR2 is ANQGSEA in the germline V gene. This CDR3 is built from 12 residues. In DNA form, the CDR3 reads TGCAGCGTTGAGGGCAGGGGGCCTGAAGCTTTCTTT. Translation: CSVEGRGPEAFF.

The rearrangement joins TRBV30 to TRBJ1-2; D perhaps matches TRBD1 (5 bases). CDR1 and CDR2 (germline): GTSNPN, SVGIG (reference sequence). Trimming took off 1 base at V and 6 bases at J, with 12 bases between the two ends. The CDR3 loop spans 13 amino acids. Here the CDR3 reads CAWSAQGSHGYTF. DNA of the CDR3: TGTGCCTGGAGTGCCCAGGGAAGTCATGGCTACACCTTC.

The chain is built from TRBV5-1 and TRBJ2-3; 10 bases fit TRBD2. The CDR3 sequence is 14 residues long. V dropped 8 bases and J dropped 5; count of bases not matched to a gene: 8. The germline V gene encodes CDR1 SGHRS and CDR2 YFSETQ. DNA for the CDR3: TGCGCCAGTTCAGCGGGAGGGGCGCAAGATACGCAGTATTTT. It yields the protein CASSAGGAQDTQYF.

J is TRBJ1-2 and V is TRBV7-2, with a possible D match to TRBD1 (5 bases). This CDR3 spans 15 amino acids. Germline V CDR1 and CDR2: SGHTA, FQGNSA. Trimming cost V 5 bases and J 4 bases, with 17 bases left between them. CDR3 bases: TGTGCCAGCAGCCTACGGGACGCACTGGGCTATGGCTACACCTTC. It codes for CASSLRDALGYGYTF. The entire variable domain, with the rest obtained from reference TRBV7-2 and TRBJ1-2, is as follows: GAGVSQSPSNKVTEKGKDVELRCDPISGHTALYWYRQSLGQGLEFLIYFQGNSAPDKSGLPSDRFSAERTGGSVSTLTIQRTQQEDSAVYLCASSLRDALGYGYTFGSGTRLTVV.

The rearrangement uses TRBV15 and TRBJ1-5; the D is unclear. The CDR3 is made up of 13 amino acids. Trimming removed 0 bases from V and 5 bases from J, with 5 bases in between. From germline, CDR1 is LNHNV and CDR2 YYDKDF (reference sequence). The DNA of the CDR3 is TGTGCCACCAGCAGAGATGCCGATCAGCCCCAGCATTTT. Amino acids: CATSRDADQPQHF.

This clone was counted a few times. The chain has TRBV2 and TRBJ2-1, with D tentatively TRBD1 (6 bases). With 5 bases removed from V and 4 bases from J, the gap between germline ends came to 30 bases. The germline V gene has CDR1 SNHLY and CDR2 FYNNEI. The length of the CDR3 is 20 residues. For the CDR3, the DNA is TGTGCCAGCAGTCTCTGGACAGACACCCTACGGCCGGCCTTTTACAATGAGCAGTTCTTC. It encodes CASSLWTDTLRPAFYNEQFF.

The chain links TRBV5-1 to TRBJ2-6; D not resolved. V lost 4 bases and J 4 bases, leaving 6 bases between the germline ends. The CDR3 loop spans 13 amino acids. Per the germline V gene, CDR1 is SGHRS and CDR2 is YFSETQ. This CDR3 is CASSPEGANVLTF. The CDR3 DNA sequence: TGCGCCAGCAGCCCAGAAGGGGCCAACGTCCTGACTTTC. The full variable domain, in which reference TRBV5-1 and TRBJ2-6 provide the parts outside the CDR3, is KAGVTQTPRYLIKTRGQQVTLSCSPISGHRSVSWYQQTPGQGLQFLFEYFSETQRNKGNFPGRFSGRQFSNSRSEMNVSTLELGDSALYLCASSPEGANVLTFGAGSRLTVL.

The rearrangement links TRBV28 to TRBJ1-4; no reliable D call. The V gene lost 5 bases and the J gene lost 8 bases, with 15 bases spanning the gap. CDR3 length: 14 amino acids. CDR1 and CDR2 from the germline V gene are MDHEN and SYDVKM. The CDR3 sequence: CASSPARRLEKLFF. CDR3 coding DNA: TGTGCCAGCAGTCCGGCACGCCGCCTCGAAAAACTGTTTTTT.

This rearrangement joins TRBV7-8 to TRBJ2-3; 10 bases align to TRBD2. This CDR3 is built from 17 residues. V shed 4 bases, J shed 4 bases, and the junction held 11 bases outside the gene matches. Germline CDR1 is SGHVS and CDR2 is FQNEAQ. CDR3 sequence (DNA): TGTGCCAGCAGCTCCGGACTAAGCGGGAGGGCCTCAGATACGCAGTATTTT. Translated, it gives CASSSGLSGRASDTQYF.

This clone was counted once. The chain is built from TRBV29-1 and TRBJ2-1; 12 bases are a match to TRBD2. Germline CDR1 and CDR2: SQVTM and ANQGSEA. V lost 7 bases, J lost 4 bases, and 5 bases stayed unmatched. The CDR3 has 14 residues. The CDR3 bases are TGCAGCGGAGTGACTAGCGGGGGTTACAATGAGCAGTTCTTC. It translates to CSGVTSGGYNEQFF.

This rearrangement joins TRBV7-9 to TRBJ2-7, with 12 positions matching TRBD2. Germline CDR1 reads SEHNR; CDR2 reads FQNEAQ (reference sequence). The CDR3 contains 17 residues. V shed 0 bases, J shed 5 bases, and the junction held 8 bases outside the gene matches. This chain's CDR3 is CASSLAPTSGSSNEQYF. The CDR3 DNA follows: TGTGCCAGCAGCTTAGCCCCGACTAGCGGGAGTTCCAACGAGCAGTACTTC.

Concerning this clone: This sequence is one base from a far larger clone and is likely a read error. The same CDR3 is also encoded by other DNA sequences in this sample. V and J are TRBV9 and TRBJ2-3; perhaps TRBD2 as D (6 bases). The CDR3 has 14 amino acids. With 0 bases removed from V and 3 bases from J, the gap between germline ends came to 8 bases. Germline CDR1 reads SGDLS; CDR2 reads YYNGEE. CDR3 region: CASSVATSTDTQYF. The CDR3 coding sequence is TGTGCCAGCAGCGTAGCGACTAGTACAGATACGCAGTATTTT.

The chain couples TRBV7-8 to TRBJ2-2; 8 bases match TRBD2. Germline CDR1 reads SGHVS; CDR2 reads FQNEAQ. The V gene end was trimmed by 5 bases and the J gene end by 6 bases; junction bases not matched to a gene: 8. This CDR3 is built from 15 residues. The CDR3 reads CASSRSGGQAGELFF. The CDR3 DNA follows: TGTGCCAGCAGCCGATCGGGAGGGCAGGCCGGGGAGCTGTTTTTT.

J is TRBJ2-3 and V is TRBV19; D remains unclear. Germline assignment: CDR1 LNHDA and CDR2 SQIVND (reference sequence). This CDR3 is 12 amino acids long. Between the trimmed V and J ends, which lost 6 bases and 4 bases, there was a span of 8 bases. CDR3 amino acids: CASSSQADTQYF. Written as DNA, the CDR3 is TGTGCCAGTAGCAGCCAGGCAGATACGCAGTATTTT.

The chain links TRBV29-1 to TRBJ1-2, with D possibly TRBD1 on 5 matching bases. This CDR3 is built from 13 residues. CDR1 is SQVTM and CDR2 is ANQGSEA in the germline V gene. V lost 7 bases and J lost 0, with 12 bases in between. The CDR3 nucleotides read TGCAGCGCCCGCCAGGGCACTAACTATGGCTACACCTTC. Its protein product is CSARQGTNYGYTF.

The CDR3 sequence: CASSLWGAQSSGANVLTF. CDR3 DNA sequence: TGTGCCAGCAGCTTATGGGGGGCGCAGAGCTCTGGGGCCAACGTCCTGACTTTC. The chain carries TRBV7-2 and TRBJ2-6; D possibly matches TRBD1 or TRBD2 (6 bases each). The ends were cut back, 2 bases at V and 0 bases at J, with 14 bases in the middle. This CDR3 spans 18 amino acids. Germline lookup yields CDR1 SGHTA and CDR2 FQGNSA.